These T cell receptor beta chains were read from a single sample in a study of CD8+ T cells in alopecia areata. Profiling relied on immunoSEQ multiplex PCR, and the TCRdb table lists in-frame clones only, not all of them. The sample records roughly 130,000 clones, approximately 58% being singletons. The specimen comprised CD4+ T cells sorted from blood, sampled at week 0. The origin of the receptors is a human donor with alopecia areata. CDR3s include the opening cysteine and the closing phenylalanine or tryptophan. The D gene is left open where the match is weak. Clone size, where shown, is once, few, many, or a class for clones that have expanded.

clone_size: few; cdr3_length: 15; d_call: TRBD2; v_call: TRBV5-1; j_call: TRBJ2-7; cdr3_nt: TGCGCCAGCAGCCCCGGGGCTAGCGGGAATTACGAGCAGTACTTC; cdr3_aa: CASSPGASGNYEQYF
clone_size: .; cdr3_length: 13; d_call: .; v_call: TRBV19; j_call: TRBJ1-2; cdr3_nt: TGTGCCAGTTCTCCCAGGTCTCACTATGGCTACACCTTC; cdr3_aa: CASSPRSHYGYTF
clone_size: .; cdr3_length: 14; d_call: .; v_call: TRBV5-1; j_call: TRBJ2-5; cdr3_nt: TGCGCCAGCAGCTCGGGGGGCCTCGGAGAGACCCAGTACTTC; cdr3_aa: CASSSGGLGETQYF
clone_size: .; cdr3_length: 16; d_call: .; v_call: TRBV7-9; j_call: TRBJ2-3; cdr3_nt: TGTGCCAGCAGCACCCCCGCGAGCGGTTCTCGGGATACGCAGTATTTT; cdr3_aa: CASSTPASGSRDTQYF
clone_size: .; cdr3_length: 15; d_call: TRBD1; v_call: TRBV6-6; j_call: TRBJ1-2; cdr3_nt: TGTGCCAGCAGTTCAAACGACAGGGTGGAAGCGGGCTACACCTTC; cdr3_aa: CASSSNDRVEAGYTF
clone_size: .; cdr3_length: 13; d_call: .; v_call: TRBV6-4; j_call: TRBJ2-5; cdr3_nt: TGTGCCAGCAGTGTTGGGGTCGGTGGGACCCAGTACTTC; cdr3_aa: CASSVGVGGTQYF
clone_size: few; cdr3_length: 15; d_call: TRBD2; v_call: TRBV28; j_call: TRBJ2-1; cdr3_nt: TGTGCCAGCAGTTTTTCGGGACTACCACACAATGAGCAGTTCTTC; cdr3_aa: CASSFSGLPHNEQFF
clone_size: few; cdr3_length: 13; d_call: .; v_call: TRBV29-1; j_call: TRBJ1-1; cdr3_nt: TGCAGCGGCCGAAGGGCCTTGAACACTGAAGCTTTCTTT; cdr3_aa: CSGRRALNTEAFF
clone_size: .; cdr3_length: 14; d_call: TRBD2; v_call: TRBV9; j_call: TRBJ2-3; cdr3_nt: TGTGCCAGCAGCTGGGGAGGGAGCACAGATACGCAGTATTTT; cdr3_aa: CASSWGGSTDTQYF
clone_size: .; cdr3_length: 15; d_call: .; v_call: TRBV5-4; j_call: TRBJ1-1; cdr3_nt: TGTGCCAGCAGCTTGGTCGGTGGTAGGCGTCCTGAAGCTTTCTTT; cdr3_aa: CASSLVGGRRPEAFF
clone_size: few; cdr3_length: 14; d_call: TRBD1; v_call: TRBV10-3; j_call: TRBJ2-7; cdr3_nt: TGTGCCATTTCCGGACAGGGAAGCTCCTACGAGCAGTACTTC; cdr3_aa: CAISGQGSSYEQYF
clone_size: .; cdr3_length: 13; d_call: .; v_call: TRBV14; j_call: TRBJ2-7; cdr3_nt: TGTGCCAGCAGCCAGGGGACTTCGAGGGAGCAGTACTTC; cdr3_aa: CASSQGTSREQYF
clone_size: few; cdr3_length: 16; d_call: .; v_call: TRBV7-2; j_call: TRBJ2-3; cdr3_nt: TGTGCCAGCAGCTTGGCTCTAAGGGGGAGCACAGATACGCAGTATTTT; cdr3_aa: CASSLALRGSTDTQYF
clone_size: .; cdr3_length: 13; d_call: .; v_call: TRBV5-8; j_call: TRBJ2-5; cdr3_nt: TGTGCCAGCGACCCCAGGGTCCGCGAGACCCAGTACTTC; cdr3_aa: CASDPRVRETQYF
clone_size: .; cdr3_length: 14; d_call: TRBD1; v_call: TRBV27; j_call: TRBJ1-1; cdr3_nt: TGTGCCAGCAGACGGACAGGGGGCTTGACTGAAGCTTTCTTT; cdr3_aa: CASRRTGGLTEAFF
clone_size: .; cdr3_length: 16; d_call: TRBD1; v_call: TRBV5-6; j_call: TRBJ2-3; cdr3_nt: TGTGCCAGCAGCGGAACGGGACAGGGTTTTGCAGATACGCAGTATTTT; cdr3_aa: CASSGTGQGFADTQYF
clone_size: .; cdr3_length: 15; d_call: TRBD1; v_call: TRBV5-6; j_call: TRBJ1-5; cdr3_nt: TGTGCCAGCAGCTTGATGGACAGGGTCAATCAGCCCCAGCATTTT; cdr3_aa: CASSLMDRVNQPQHF
clone_size: few; cdr3_length: 14; d_call: .; v_call: TRBV18; j_call: TRBJ2-2; cdr3_nt: TGTGCCAGCTCACCCGACAGAAACACCGGGGAGCTGTTTTTT; cdr3_aa: CASSPDRNTGELFF
clone_size: .; cdr3_length: 15; d_call: TRBD2; v_call: TRBV4-2; j_call: TRBJ2-7; cdr3_nt: TGTGCCAGCAGCCAAACTAGCGGGTCCTCCTACGAGCAGTACTTC; cdr3_aa: CASSQTSGSSYEQYF
clone_size: few; cdr3_length: 12; d_call: TRBD1; v_call: TRBV2; j_call: TRBJ2-5; cdr3_nt: TGTGCCAGCAGAACAGGGGAGGAGACCCAGTACTTC; cdr3_aa: CASRTGEETQYF
clone_size: .; cdr3_length: 14; d_call: .; v_call: TRBV18; j_call: TRBJ1-2; cdr3_nt: TGTGCCAGCTCACCCAACACAGAGAACTATGGCTACACCTTC; cdr3_aa: CASSPNTENYGYTF
clone_size: once; cdr3_length: 13; d_call: .; v_call: TRBV2; j_call: TRBJ2-4; cdr3_nt: TGTGCCAGCAGTCAGGGTTTACGGGGGGCTCAGTACTTC; cdr3_aa: CASSQGLRGAQYF
clone_size: .; cdr3_length: 16; d_call: .; v_call: TRBV18; j_call: TRBJ2-3; cdr3_nt: TGTGCCAGCTCACCAAACCAGGGGTCCGAGGGGGATACGCAGTATTTT; cdr3_aa: CASSPNQGSEGDTQYF
clone_size: .; cdr3_length: 13; d_call: .; v_call: TRBV7-9; j_call: TRBJ2-3; cdr3_nt: TGTGCCAGCGGGTCAACTTACACAGATACGCAGTATTTT; cdr3_aa: CASGSTYTDTQYF
clone_size: .; cdr3_length: 14; d_call: TRBD2; v_call: TRBV6-5; j_call: TRBJ2-1; cdr3_nt: TGTGTCACATTAGGGGCGGGGGGGCACAATGAGCAGTTCTTC; cdr3_aa: CVTLGAGGHNEQFF
clone_size: .; cdr3_length: 17; d_call: .; v_call: TRBV4-1; j_call: TRBJ1-6; cdr3_nt: TGCGCCAGCAGCCAAGATCTGGGAGCAAGGGGGAATTCACCCCTCCACTTT; cdr3_aa: CASSQDLGARGNSPLHF
clone_size: .; cdr3_length: 16; d_call: TRBD2; v_call: TRBV7-2; j_call: TRBJ2-3; cdr3_nt: TGTGCCAGCAGCTTAGACGCTAGCGGCCTCACAGATACGCAGTATTTT; cdr3_aa: CASSLDASGLTDTQYF
clone_size: .; cdr3_length: 15; d_call: .; v_call: TRBV27; j_call: TRBJ1-2; cdr3_nt: TGTGCCAGCAGTTTATATGCAGGCGGGAACTATGGCTACACCTTC; cdr3_aa: CASSLYAGGNYGYTF
clone_size: .; cdr3_length: 14; d_call: TRBD1; v_call: TRBV7-2; j_call: TRBJ2-7; cdr3_nt: TGTGCCAGCAGCTTGGGACAGGGCCGCTACGAGCAGTACTTC; cdr3_aa: CASSLGQGRYEQYF
clone_size: .; cdr3_length: 12; d_call: .; v_call: TRBV7-9; j_call: TRBJ2-3; cdr3_nt: TGTGCCAGCAGCTCCAACCCAGATACGCAGTATTTT; cdr3_aa: CASSSNPDTQYF
clone_size: .; cdr3_length: 14; d_call: .; v_call: TRBV7-2; j_call: TRBJ2-3; cdr3_nt: TGTGCCAGCAGCTCGCTTACTAGCACAGATACGCAGTATTTT; cdr3_aa: CASSSLTSTDTQYF
clone_size: .; cdr3_length: 12; d_call: TRBD1; v_call: TRBV9; j_call: TRBJ1-2; cdr3_nt: TGTGCCAGCAGTTTACAGGGGGGCGGCTACACCTTC; cdr3_aa: CASSLQGGGYTF
clone_size: .; cdr3_length: 12; d_call: .; v_call: TRBV5-1; j_call: TRBJ2-7; cdr3_nt: TGCGCCAGCAGCTCCTCTTTCGACGAGCAGTACTTC; cdr3_aa: CASSSSFDEQYF
clone_size: .; cdr3_length: 14; d_call: .; v_call: TRBV28; j_call: TRBJ2-5; cdr3_nt: TGTGCCAGCAGCCCGGACAGACTACAAGAGACCCAGTACTTC; cdr3_aa: CASSPDRLQETQYF
clone_size: few; cdr3_length: 15; d_call: .; v_call: TRBV4-1; j_call: TRBJ2-5; cdr3_nt: TGCGCCAGCAGCCAAGGGAGCTTAGGGGGAGAGACCCAGTACTTC; cdr3_aa: CASSQGSLGGETQYF
clone_size: .; cdr3_length: 14; d_call: .; v_call: TRBV27; j_call: TRBJ2-1; cdr3_nt: TGTGCCAGCAGTTTTAGCGGAGCCCCCTGGGAGCAGTTCTTC; cdr3_aa: CASSFSGAPWEQFF
clone_size: .; cdr3_length: 15; d_call: TRBD1; v_call: TRBV30; j_call: TRBJ1-5; cdr3_nt: TGTGCCTGGAGTGTTCCCGGGACAGGGAGTCAGCCCCAGCATTTT; cdr3_aa: CAWSVPGTGSQPQHF
clone_size: .; cdr3_length: 13; d_call: TRBD1; v_call: TRBV6-6; j_call: TRBJ1-1; cdr3_nt: TGTGCCAGCACCATGACAGGGAGCACTGAAGCTTTCTTT; cdr3_aa: CASTMTGSTEAFF
clone_size: .; cdr3_length: 14; d_call: .; v_call: TRBV18; j_call: TRBJ1-1; cdr3_nt: TGTGCCAGCTCACCGGAGTTGGGGGACACTGAAGCTTTCTTT; cdr3_aa: CASSPELGDTEAFF
clone_size: .; cdr3_length: 11; d_call: .; v_call: TRBV20-1; j_call: TRBJ1-2; cdr3_nt: TGCAGTGCTAGGCGCGGGTATGGCTACACCTTC; cdr3_aa: CSARRGYGYTF
clone_size: .; cdr3_length: 14; d_call: .; v_call: TRBV7-2; j_call: TRBJ2-5; cdr3_nt: TGTGCCAGCACTCCGGGACACCTACAAGAGACCCAGTACTTC; cdr3_aa: CASTPGHLQETQYF
clone_size: .; cdr3_length: 14; d_call: TRBD1; v_call: TRBV5-1; j_call: TRBJ1-1; cdr3_nt: TGCGCCAGCAGCCGGGACAGGGATTTCTCTGAAGCTTTCTTT; cdr3_aa: CASSRDRDFSEAFF
clone_size: few; cdr3_length: 19; d_call: TRBD2; v_call: TRBV7-2; j_call: TRBJ2-5; cdr3_nt: TGTGCCAGCAGCTTAGAAAGTCAGGGACTAGCGGGGGCCCAAGAGACCCAGTACTTC; cdr3_aa: CASSLESQGLAGAQETQYF
clone_size: .; cdr3_length: 16; d_call: .; v_call: TRBV7-2; j_call: TRBJ1-1; cdr3_nt: TGTGCCAGCAGCTTATGGGCCGCCACGGACGGCACTGAAGCTTTCTTT; cdr3_aa: CASSLWAATDGTEAFF
clone_size: once; cdr3_length: 16; d_call: TRBD2; v_call: TRBV19; j_call: TRBJ2-1; cdr3_nt: TGTGCCAGTAGTAAATCGGGGGGGAGCTCCTACAATGAGCAGTTCTTC; cdr3_aa: CASSKSGGSSYNEQFF
clone_size: .; cdr3_length: 19; d_call: .; v_call: TRBV7-2; j_call: TRBJ2-5; cdr3_nt: TGTGCCAGCAGCCGAACGGTTGGGGGGGCTATAACGGGAAAAGAGACCCAGTACTTC; cdr3_aa: CASSRTVGGAITGKETQYF
clone_size: few; cdr3_length: 14; d_call: TRBD1; v_call: TRBV10-3; j_call: TRBJ2-2; cdr3_nt: TGTGCCATCAGGGCCGGGACAGGGAGCGGGGAGCTGTTTTTT; cdr3_aa: CAIRAGTGSGELFF
clone_size: few; cdr3_length: 16; d_call: .; v_call: TRBV7-2; j_call: TRBJ1-1; cdr3_nt: TGTGCCAGCAGCTCTCCCCGGGGCCGGGGGTCCACTGAAGCTTTCTTT; cdr3_aa: CASSSPRGRGSTEAFF
clone_size: .; cdr3_length: 15; d_call: TRBD1; v_call: TRBV6-5; j_call: TRBJ1-2; cdr3_nt: TGTGCCACTCGCTTCGGGACAGGGGGTCGGTATGGCTACACCTTC; cdr3_aa: CATRFGTGGRYGYTF
clone_size: .; cdr3_length: 16; d_call: .; v_call: TRBV5-1; j_call: TRBJ2-7; cdr3_nt: TGCGCCAGCAGCCTATCGCCGGCACCCGGAACCTACGAGCAGTACTTC; cdr3_aa: CASSLSPAPGTYEQYF
clone_size: .; cdr3_length: 15; d_call: .; v_call: TRBV4-3; j_call: TRBJ2-1; cdr3_nt: TGCGCCAGCAGCCAAGCCTTACAGTATCGTAATGAGCAGTTCTTC; cdr3_aa: CASSQALQYRNEQFF
clone_size: few; cdr3_length: 12; d_call: .; v_call: TRBV10-3; j_call: TRBJ1-1; cdr3_nt: TGTGCCATCCGGGGGGGAGGGACTGAAGCTTTCTTT; cdr3_aa: CAIRGGGTEAFF
clone_size: few; cdr3_length: 16; d_call: TRBD2; v_call: TRBV7-2; j_call: TRBJ2-5; cdr3_nt: TGTGCCAGCAGCTTCGGTGCGGGGGGGCCGGAAGAGACCCAGTACTTC; cdr3_aa: CASSFGAGGPEETQYF